Sequencing of this T cell receptor (beta chain) was carried out in a study of T cell responses to AZD1222 COVID-19 vaccine. General observations from the study: Reportedly, nearly half the spike-specific TCRs target unmutated variant regions. Elevations in Spike-specific TCR breadth and depth followed administration of two AZD1222 doses. Only a handful of AZD1222 recipients were seropositive at baseline. Vaccine-associated CD4 TCRs ranged over spike, dominating at 160-218 and 743-854.

A remark on this clone: The antigen is not known.

Some clones are missing from TCRdb's copy, which holds only in-frame ones; the method was immunoSEQ multiplex PCR. The data hold more than 85,000 clones, with about nine tenths observed a single time. This material consisted of peripheral blood, taken on day 0 of AZD1222 vaccination. The sequence was obtained from an adult in good health.

This chain's CDR3 is CASSIIGRGQGSTEAFF. CDR3 DNA: TGTGCCAGTAGTATAATTGGTCGGGGACAGGGATCCACTGAAGCTTTCTTT. This rearrangement joins TRBV19 to TRBJ1-1; 9 bases agree with TRBD1. The length of the CDR3 is 17 residues. Germline lookup yields CDR1 LNHDA and CDR2 SQIVND (reference sequence). The V and J ends lost 2 bases and 4 bases, in that order; junction bases with no gene match: 11.